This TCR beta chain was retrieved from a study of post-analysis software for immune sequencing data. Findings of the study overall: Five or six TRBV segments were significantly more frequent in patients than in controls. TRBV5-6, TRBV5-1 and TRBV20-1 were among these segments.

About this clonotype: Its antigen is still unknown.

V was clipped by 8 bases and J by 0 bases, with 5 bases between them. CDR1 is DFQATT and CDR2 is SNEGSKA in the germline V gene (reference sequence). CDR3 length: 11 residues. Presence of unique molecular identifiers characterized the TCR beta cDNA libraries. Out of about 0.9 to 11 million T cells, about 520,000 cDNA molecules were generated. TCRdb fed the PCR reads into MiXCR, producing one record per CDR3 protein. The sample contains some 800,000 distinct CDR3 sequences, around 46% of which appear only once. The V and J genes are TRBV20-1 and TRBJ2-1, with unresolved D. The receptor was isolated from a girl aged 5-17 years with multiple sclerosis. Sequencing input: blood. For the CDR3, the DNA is TGCAGTATTAGCTCCTACAATGAGCAGTTCTTC. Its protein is CSISSYNEQFF.